Shown below are 21 T cell receptor beta chains from a single sample sequenced in a study of cytomegalovirus exposure and HLA in healthy donors. Method: immunoSEQ multiplex PCR; TCRdb's copy keeps in-frame clones and lacks some. This sample has 75,000 to 90,000 clones, with almost 97% found just once. The sequenced material came from PBMCs. The source of these receptors is a man aged 18 to 30 in good health and CMV-seropositive.

This chain links TRBV29-1 with TRBJ2-1, with 11 bases that match TRBD1. Looked up from germline, CDR1 is SQVTM and CDR2 is ANQGSEA. After removal of 3 bases from V and 0 bases from J, the junction contained 4 bases not matched to a gene. The CDR3 spans 16 residues. In DNA, the CDR3 is TGCAGCGTTGACTCCGGGACAGGGGGCTCCTACAATGAGCAGTTCTTC. Its protein product is CSVDSGTGGSYNEQFF.

The chain couples TRBV10-2 to TRBJ1-2; 9 bases fit TRBD1. Germline values: CDR1 WSHSY, CDR2 SAAADI. The CDR3 is 14 residues long. The trim removed 8 bases at V and 5 bases at J, leaving 9 bases unmatched. The DNA for the CDR3 is TGCGCCAGCGGCCGACAGGGGGAAGAGTATGGCTACACCTTC. The encoded protein is CASGRQGEEYGYTF.

The chain carries TRBV27 and TRBJ1-5, with D uncertain. This CDR3 has 15 amino acids. Between the trimmed V and J ends, which lost 0 bases and 0 bases, there was a span of 6 bases. In germline, CDR1 is MNHEY, CDR2 SMNVEV (reference sequence). The CDR3 reads CASSLSANSNQPQHF. CDR3 nucleotides: TGTGCCAGCAGTTTATCTGCTAATAGCAATCAGCCCCAGCATTTT.

The V and J genes are TRBV18 and TRBJ1-1, with D perhaps TRBD1 (6 bases). Trimming took 3 bases from V and 4 from J, leaving 15 bases between them. The CDR3 is 15 amino acids. CDR1 and CDR2 (germline): KGHSH, LQKENI. The chain's CDR3 is CASSPGRGSGTEAFF. The CDR3, as DNA: TGTGCCAGCTCACCGGGTAGGGGGAGTGGCACTGAAGCTTTCTTT.

The rearrangement links TRBV10-3 to TRBJ1-4; no firm D call. V was shortened by 2 bases and J by 6 bases, with 4 bases between the two germline ends. There are 12 residues in the CDR3. CDR1 is ENHRY, CDR2 SYGVKD, per germline. CDR3 sequence: CAISETDEKLFF. CDR3 bases: TGTGCCATCAGTGAGACAGATGAAAAACTGTTTTTT.

The chain carries TRBV19 and TRBJ2-5, with a weak D call TRBD1 (6 bases). The germline CDR1 and CDR2 sequences are LNHDA and SQIVND (reference sequence). The CDR3 runs 15 residues. V was shortened by 7 bases and J by 4 bases, with 19 bases between the two germline ends. CDR3 nucleotide sequence: TGTGCCAGTACGAAGACGGTTGGGGGCCCAGAGACCCAGTACTTC. This gives the protein CASTKTVGGPETQYF.

The rearrangement uses TRBV19 and TRBJ1-5; no definite D call. There are 16 residues in the CDR3. V was shortened by 3 bases and J by 0 bases, with 12 bases between the two germline ends. The germline CDR1 and CDR2 sequences are LNHDA and SQIVND (reference sequence). CDR3 nucleotide sequence: TGTGCCAGTAGTATTATATCGGGGAATAGCAATCAGCCCCAGCATTTT. Its translation: CASSIISGNSNQPQHF. The full variable domain, in which reference TRBV19 and TRBJ1-5 provide the parts outside the CDR3, is DGGITQSPKYLFRKEGQNVTLSCEQNLNHDAMYWYRQDPGQGLRLIYYSQIVNDFQKGDIAEGYSVSREKKESFPLTVTSAQKNPTAFYLCASSIISGNSNQPQHFGDGTRLSIL.

CDR3 amino acids: CASRFTGGGQATELFF. In DNA form, the CDR3 reads TGTGCCAGTAGGTTTACAGGGGGCGGGCAGGCGACGGAGCTGTTTTTT. V is TRBV19 and J is TRBJ2-2; 9 nucleotides match TRBD1. V dropped 6 bases and J dropped 10; count of bases not matched to a gene: 15. The CDR3 covers 16 residues. From germline, CDR1 is LNHDA and CDR2 SQIVND (reference sequence). The whole variable domain, remainder taken from reference TRBV19 and TRBJ2-2, is DGGITQSPKYLFRKEGQNVTLSCEQNLNHDAMYWYRQDPGQGLRLIYYSQIVNDFQKGDIAEGYSVSREKKESFPLTVTSAQKNPTAFYLCASRFTGGGQATELFFGEGSRLTVL.

This rearrangement joins TRBV7-9 to TRBJ2-7; 10 nucleotides agree with TRBD2. J gave up 3 bases and V 1 base, and 12 bases lay outside the gene matches. This CDR3 has 18 residues. The germline V gene has CDR1 SEHNR and CDR2 FQNEAQ (reference sequence). CDR3 coding DNA: TGTGCCAGCAGCTTAGGCGCGGGAAAAGCGGGAGGGATCTACGAGCAGTACTTC. Translation gives CASSLGAGKAGGIYEQYF.

The V call is TRBV7-6, the J call TRBJ2-5; TRBD1 is a possible D gene (6 bases). CDR1 and CDR2 from the germline V gene are SGHVS and FNYEAQ. The CDR3 runs 13 residues. V was clipped by 5 bases and J by 13 bases, with 20 bases between them. The CDR3 DNA reads as TGTGCCAGCAGCCCGCAGGACAGTATCGAGGTGTACTTC. It codes for CASSPQDSIEVYF.

The V call is TRBV19, the J call TRBJ1-2; D may be TRBD1 (5 bases). The CDR3 contains 15 residues. The V end lost 3 bases, the J end lost 5 bases, and 16 bases lay between the germline ends. Looked up from germline, CDR1 is LNHDA and CDR2 is SQIVND (reference sequence). The CDR3 reads CASSILMTVGYGYTF. In DNA form, the CDR3 reads TGTGCCAGTAGTATCCTCATGACAGTAGGATATGGCTACACCTTC. The variable domain in full, completed from reference TRBV19 and TRBJ1-2, reads DGGITQSPKYLFRKEGQNVTLSCEQNLNHDAMYWYRQDPGQGLRLIYYSQIVNDFQKGDIAEGYSVSREKKESFPLTVTSAQKNPTAFYLCASSILMTVGYGYTFGSGTRLTVV.

The chain links TRBV19 to TRBJ1-1, with D unclear. There are 13 residues in the CDR3. Germline CDR1 is LNHDA and CDR2 is SQIVND (reference sequence). V was clipped by 5 bases and J by 1 base, with 8 bases between them. CDR3 DNA sequence: TGTGCCAGTAGTTATACAGAGAACACTGAAGCTTTCTTT. Residues: CASSYTENTEAFF.

The chain uses TRBV19 and TRBJ1-5, with D tentatively TRBD1 (5 bases). Germline V gene data show CDR1 as LNHDA and CDR2 as SQIVND (reference sequence). This CDR3 contains 15 residues. V dropped 7 bases and J dropped 5 bases, with 18 bases sitting between them. The CDR3 spells CASIGGDRLDQPQHF. The CDR3 DNA is TGTGCCAGTATCGGGGGGGACCGACTCGATCAGCCCCAGCATTTT.

The chain carries TRBV7-9 and TRBJ1-5, with D possibly being TRBD1 (5 bases). CDR3 size: 13 residues. V was clipped by 1 base and J by 5 bases, with 6 bases between them. From germline, CDR1 is SEHNR and CDR2 FQNEAQ (reference sequence). DNA of the CDR3: TGTGCCAGCAGCTTAGGGGGGGATCAGCCCCAGCATTTT. It specifies CASSLGGDQPQHF. Variable domain in full (rest from reference TRBV7-9 and TRBJ1-5): DTGVSQNPRHKITKRGQNVTFRCDPISEHNRLYWYRQTLGQGPEFLTYFQNEAQLEKSRLLSDRFSAERPKGSFSTLEIQRTEQGDSAMYLCASSLGGDQPQHFGDGTRLSIL.

The V call is TRBV7-3, the J call TRBJ1-1; D gene uncertain. V was shortened by 0 bases and J by 11 bases, with 13 bases between the two germline ends. CDR1 is SGHTA and CDR2 is FQGTGA in the germline V gene. The CDR3 contains 13 residues. The DNA of the CDR3 is TGTGCCAGCAGCTTAACAGCAGGAGGCGACGCTTTCTTT. Translation gives CASSLTAGGDAFF.

The chain employs TRBV4-1 and TRBJ2-5; TRBD2 matches at 7 bases. V shed 2 bases and J 3 bases; nucleotides not matched to a gene: 0. CDR1 and CDR2 (germline): MGHRA, YSYEKL. The length of the CDR3 is 13 residues. The CDR3 sequence: CASSQSGEETQYF. CDR3 DNA: TGCGCCAGCAGCCAAAGCGGGGAAGAGACCCAGTACTTC.

The CDR3 loop is CASRTSLKTGYTF. The CDR3 DNA sequence: TGTGCCAGCAGGACCTCCCTGAAGACTGGTTACACCTTC. The rearrangement links TRBV28 to TRBJ1-2; no reliable D call. CDR3 length equals 13 residues. Germline V gene lookup returns CDR1 MDHEN and CDR2 SYDVKM. V lost 6 bases and J 11 bases, leaving 19 bases between the germline ends.

The chain combines TRBV7-3 with TRBJ2-1, with 11 bases fitting TRBD2. Germline values: CDR1 SGHTA, CDR2 FQGTGA. With V trimmed by 6 bases and J by 6 bases, 13 bases remained unmatched. The CDR3 covers 17 residues. Here the CDR3 DNA reads TGTGCCAGCAGTCAGCTAGCGGGGGGAATGGTTAGCAATGAGCAGTTCTTC. Protein sequence: CASSQLAGGMVSNEQFF.

The chain uses TRBV14 and TRBJ1-3; 8 positions match TRBD1. The CDR3 length is 17 residues. Germline V gene sequence: CDR1 SGHDN, CDR2 FVKESK. V lost 4 bases to trimming and J lost 4 bases; unmatched junction nucleotides: 12. As DNA, the CDR3 is TGTGCCAGCAGCCCCGGACAGGGTAGTACCTACGGAAACACCATATATTTT. Amino acid sequence: CASSPGQGSTYGNTIYF.

This chain connects TRBV5-6 to TRBJ2-5; 7 positions match TRBD1. J gave up 0 bases and V 4 bases, and 3 bases lay outside the gene matches. The CDR3 is 14 residues long. Germline V gives CDR1 SGHDT, CDR2 YYEEEE. The CDR3 DNA is TGTGCCAGCAGCGAGGACAGGAACCAAGAGACCCAGTACTTC. The encoded protein is CASSEDRNQETQYF.

The chain combines TRBV19 with TRBJ1-5, with TRBD1 as a possible D gene (5 bases). CDR3 size: 15 residues. Trimming pared 6 bases from V and 3 bases from J, leaving 15 bases between. The V gene's germline CDR1 is LNHDA and CDR2 SQIVND (reference sequence). CDR3 protein: CASSRRDGVNQPQHF. As DNA, the CDR3 is TGTGCCAGTAGCCGGCGGGACGGAGTCAATCAGCCCCAGCATTTT.